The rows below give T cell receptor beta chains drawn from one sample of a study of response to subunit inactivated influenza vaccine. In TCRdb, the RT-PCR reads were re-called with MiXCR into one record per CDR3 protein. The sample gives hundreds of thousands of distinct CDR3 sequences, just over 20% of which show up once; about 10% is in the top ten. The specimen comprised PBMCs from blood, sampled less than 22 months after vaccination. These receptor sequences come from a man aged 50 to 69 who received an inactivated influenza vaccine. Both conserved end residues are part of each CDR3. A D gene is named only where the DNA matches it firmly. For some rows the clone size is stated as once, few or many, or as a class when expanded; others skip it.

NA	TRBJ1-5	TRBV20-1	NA	TGCAGTGCCCTCGGACTCCCGGGATATAGCAATCAGCCCCAGCATTTT	CSALGLPGYSNQPQHF
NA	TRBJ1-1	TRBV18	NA	TGTGCCAGCTCACCAGCAGGGGAGAACACTGAAGCTTTCTTT	CASSPAGENTEAFF
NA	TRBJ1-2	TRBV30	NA	TGTGCCTGGAGTGTGATGTCAGTCTATGGCTACACCTTC	CAWSVMSVYGYTF
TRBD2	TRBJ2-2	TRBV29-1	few	TGCAGCGTTCGCCGGGAGGGGTCCACCGGGGAGCTGTTTTTT	CSVRREGSTGELFF
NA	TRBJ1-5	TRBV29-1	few	TGCAGCGCCAAACTGGGGGCGGAACAGCATTTT	CSAKLGAEQHF
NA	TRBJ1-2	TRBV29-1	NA	TGCAGCGTTAGGGGGTTTGCAGGGAGAGACTATGGCTACACCTTC	CSVRGFAGRDYGYTF
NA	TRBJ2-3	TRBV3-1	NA	TGTGCCAGCAGCCGCTTCTTCGGGGATGCGGCAACAGATACGCAGTATTTT	CASSRFFGDAATDTQYF
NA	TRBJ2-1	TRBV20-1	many	TGCAGTGCTAGAGACCCATTATACAATGAGCAGTTCTTC	CSARDPLYNEQFF
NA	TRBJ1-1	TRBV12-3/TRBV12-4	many	TGTGCCAGCAGTTTACAGGGACACTTAAGAAACACTGAAGCTTTCTTT	CASSLQGHLRNTEAFF
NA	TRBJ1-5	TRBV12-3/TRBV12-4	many	TGTGCCAGCAGTTTTTCAGGGTATAGCAATCAGCCCCAGCATTTT	CASSFSGYSNQPQHF
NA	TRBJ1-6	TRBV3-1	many	TGTGCCAGCAGCCACCGACACGATAATTCACCCCTCCACTTT	CASSHRHDNSPLHF
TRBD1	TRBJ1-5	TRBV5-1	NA	TGCGCCAGCAGCTTGACACCGGGACAGGGGGGTCAGCCCCAGCATTTT	CASSLTPGQGGQPQHF
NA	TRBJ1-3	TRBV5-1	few	TGCGCCAGCAGCCCCGGCGGGGCCGGATCCGGAAACACCATATATTTT	CASSPGGAGSGNTIYF
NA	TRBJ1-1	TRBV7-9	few	TGTGCCAGCAGCTTAGATCTTTGGGGAGGGGCGGCTTTCTTT	CASSLDLWGGAAFF
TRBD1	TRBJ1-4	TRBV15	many	TGTGCCACCAGCAGAGATCCGACAGCAGGGGGTGAAAAACTGTTTTTT	CATSRDPTAGGEKLFF
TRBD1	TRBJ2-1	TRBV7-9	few	TGTGCCAGCAGCGACAGGCCGGGACAGGTGTACAATGAGCAGTTCTTC	CASSDRPGQVYNEQFF